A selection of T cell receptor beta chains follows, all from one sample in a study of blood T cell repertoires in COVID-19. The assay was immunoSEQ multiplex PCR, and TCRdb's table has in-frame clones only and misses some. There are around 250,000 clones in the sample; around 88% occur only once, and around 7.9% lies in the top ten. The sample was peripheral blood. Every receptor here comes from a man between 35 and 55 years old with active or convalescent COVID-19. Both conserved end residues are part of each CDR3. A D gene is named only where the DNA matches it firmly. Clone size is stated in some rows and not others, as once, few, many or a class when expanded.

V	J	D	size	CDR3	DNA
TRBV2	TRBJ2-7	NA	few	CASSLRDNYEQYF	TGTGCCAGCAGCCTCCGGGACAACTACGAGCAGTACTTC
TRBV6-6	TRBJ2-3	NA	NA	CASSRREGTDTQYF	TGTGCCAGCAGCCGCAGGGAGGGCACAGATACGCAGTATTTT
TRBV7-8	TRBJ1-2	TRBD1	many	CASSLEDRIGGYTF	TGTGCCAGCAGCTTAGAGGACAGGATAGGGGGCTACACCTTC
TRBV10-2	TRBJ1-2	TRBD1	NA	CASGRQQGDYGYTF	TGCGCCAGCGGACGTCAACAGGGGGACTATGGCTACACCTTC
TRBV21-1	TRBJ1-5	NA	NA	CASSNTREGNQPQHF	TGTGCCAGCAGCAATACCAGGGAAGGCAATCAGCCCCAGCATTTT
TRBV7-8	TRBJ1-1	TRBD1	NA	CASSTDRVYSTEAFF	TGTGCCAGCAGCACCGACAGGGTGTACAGCACTGAAGCTTTCTTT
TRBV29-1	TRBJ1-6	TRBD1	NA	CSTRTGENSPLHF	TGCAGCACGCGGACAGGCGAGAATTCACCCCTCCACTTT
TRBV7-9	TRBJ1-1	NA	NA	CASSLPGTTLNTEAFF	TGTGCCAGCAGCTTACCCGGGACAACCCTGAACACTGAAGCTTTCTTT
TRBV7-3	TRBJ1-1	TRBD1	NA	CASSRDRNTEAFF	TGTGCCAGCAGCAGGGACAGGAACACTGAAGCTTTCTTT
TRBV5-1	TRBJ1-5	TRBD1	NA	CASSSQGLDQPQHF	TGCGCCAGCAGCTCACAGGGGTTGGATCAGCCCCAGCATTTT